The 30 T cell receptor beta chains reported below all come from one sample, sequenced in a study of glioma-infiltrating T cells after dendritic cell vaccination. Time point noted: after dendritic cell vaccination, including at tumor progression/relapse. The method was immunoSEQ multiplex PCR; TCRdb's version includes in-frame clones alone and lacks a portion of them. The sample shows about 100,000 clones, around 80% of them seen only once. The source was blood, collected after dendritic cell vaccination. Receptors were obtained from a human donor with glioblastoma.

This chain connects TRBV10-2 to TRBJ1-5; tentatively, D is TRBD1 (5 bases). Trimming pared 0 bases from V and 5 bases from J, leaving 11 bases between. The germline CDR1 and CDR2 sequences are WSHSY and SAAADI. This CDR3 is 15 amino acids long. As DNA, the CDR3 is TGCGCCAGCAGTGAGTCACACGACAGATATCAGCCCCAGCATTTT. Protein: CASSESHDRYQPQHF.

This clone appeared once. The V call is TRBV7-3, the J call TRBJ1-1; TRBD1 is a possible D gene (6 bases). The V gene's germline CDR1 is SGHTA and CDR2 FQGTGA. This CDR3 region has 15 residues. Trimming cost V 5 bases and J 3 bases, with 16 bases left between them. For the CDR3, the DNA is TGTGCCAGCAGCCCGATGGGGGCGGTCGACACTGAAGCTTTCTTT. It specifies CASSPMGAVDTEAFF.

For the CDR3, the DNA is TGTGCCAGCAGACTAGCGGGAGGGCCGGAGAATGAGCAGTTCTTC. This sequence encodes CASRLAGGPENEQFF. This rearrangement joins TRBV28 to TRBJ2-1; 13 bases match TRBD2. CDR3 length: 15 residues. Germline V CDR1 and CDR2: MDHEN, SYDVKM. The V segment lost 6 bases and the J segment 7 bases; nucleotides outside the gene matches: 6.

The J gene is TRBJ2-7, the V gene TRBV6-1, with 9 bases matching TRBD2. This CDR3 region has 16 residues. Germline assignment: CDR1 MNHNS and CDR2 SASEGT. Losses at the gene ends were 4 bases for V and 2 bases for J; bases not matched to a gene: 9. This CDR3 reads CASSGRGGAIPYEQYF. The CDR3 DNA reads TGTGCCAGCAGTGGTCGCGGGGGGGCGATTCCCTACGAGCAGTACTTC.

This clone is a singleton in its sample. The chain recombines TRBV19 with TRBJ1-5, with D possibly TRBD1 on 5 matching bases. V was shortened by 6 bases and J by 3 bases, with 12 bases between the two germline ends. Germline CDR1 is LNHDA and CDR2 is SQIVND (reference sequence). The CDR3 loop spans 14 amino acids. CDR3 nucleotides: TGTGCCAGTAGGGGGGGGTCCCACAATCAGCCCCAGCATTTT. Translated: CASRGGSHNQPQHF. The full variable domain, its missing parts supplied by reference TRBV19 and TRBJ1-5, is DGGITQSPKYLFRKEGQNVTLSCEQNLNHDAMYWYRQDPGQGLRLIYYSQIVNDFQKGDIAEGYSVSREKKESFPLTVTSAQKNPTAFYLCASRGGSHNQPQHFGDGTRLSIL.

The rearrangement uses TRBV2 and TRBJ2-7; TRBD1 matches 7 bases. This CDR3 has 14 amino acids. The V and J ends lost 8 bases and 3 bases, in that order; junction bases with no gene match: 10. Germline V gene data show CDR1 as SNHLY and CDR2 as FYNNEI. CDR3 sequence (DNA): TGTGCCAGCGGCCAGGACAGGACGATCTACGAGCAGTACTTC. Translating gives CASGQDRTIYEQYF.

This chain joins TRBV19 and TRBJ2-2, with D uncertain. This CDR3 region has 14 residues. Trimming pared 1 base from V and 4 bases from J, leaving 7 bases between. Germline assignment: CDR1 LNHDA and CDR2 SQIVND (reference sequence). The CDR3 DNA reads as TGTGCCAGTAGTATAGCGGCTAGCACCGGGGAGCTGTTTTTT. This encodes CASSIAASTGELFF.

This clone has only a few counts. The chain carries TRBV2 and TRBJ1-4, with 7 positions matching TRBD1. The CDR3 consists of 14 residues. V shed 6 bases and J 3 bases; nucleotides not matched to a gene: 4. The germline V gene encodes CDR1 SNHLY and CDR2 FYNNEI. DNA of the CDR3: TGTGCCAGCAGCAGACAGGGTTCTAATGAAAAACTGTTTTTT. It encodes CASSRQGSNEKLFF. Complete variable domain (other parts from reference TRBV2 and TRBJ1-4): EPEVTQTPSHQVTQMGQEVILRCVPISNHLYFYWYRQILGQKVEFLVSFYNNEISEKSEIFDDQFSVERPDGSNFTLKIRSTKLEDSAMYFCASSRQGSNEKLFFGSGTQLSVL.

This clone was counted between two and nine times. This sequence joins TRBV19 and TRBJ2-6; no clear D gene. This CDR3 has 13 amino acids. CDR1 and CDR2 from the germline V gene are LNHDA and SQIVND (reference sequence). Trimming removed 6 bases from V and 4 bases from J, with 7 bases in between. The CDR3 nucleotides read TGTGCCAGTAGCCCCCAAGGGGCCAACGTCCTGACTTTC. Encoded protein: CASSPQGANVLTF.

The chain uses TRBV19 and TRBJ2-5; 9 bases fit TRBD2. Germline-derived CDR1 and CDR2 are LNHDA and SQIVND (reference sequence). Trimming at V came to 7 bases and at J to 3 bases, leaving 6 bases not matched to a gene. The CDR3 contains 14 residues. For the CDR3, the DNA is TGTGCCAGTACCGCTATAGCGGGAGAAGAGACCCAGTACTTC. This gives the protein CASTAIAGEETQYF.

V usage is TRBV7-9 and J usage is TRBJ2-7; TRBD1 aligns across 7 bases. V was clipped by 1 base and J by 6 bases; unmatched bases: 12. CDR3 length equals 16 residues. CDR1 and CDR2 from the germline V gene are SEHNR and FQNEAQ (reference sequence). CDR3: CASSLVILGGRSEQYF. In nucleotides, the CDR3 is TGTGCCAGCAGCTTAGTTATCTTAGGGGGCCGAAGCGAGCAGTACTTC.

The J gene is TRBJ1-4, the V gene TRBV6-5, with 7 bases fitting TRBD1. Germline CDR1 reads MNHEY; CDR2 reads SVGAGI. This CDR3 comprises 14 residues. V shed 5 bases and J 7 bases; nucleotides not matched to a gene: 7. The CDR3 is CASSLGQTTEKLFF. In DNA, the CDR3 is TGTGCCAGCAGTCTGGGACAGACGACTGAAAAACTGTTTTTT.

The V call is TRBV11-2, the J call TRBJ2-7, with a possible D match to TRBD1 (6 bases). The V end lost 5 bases, the J end lost 3 bases, and 14 bases lay between the germline ends. The CDR3 runs to 14 residues. Germline loops: CDR1 SGHAT, CDR2 FQNNGV. The CDR3 nucleotides are TGTGCCAGCAGCGTTATACAGGGACACTACGAGCAGTACTTC. Its protein is CASSVIQGHYEQYF.

V and J are TRBV27 and TRBJ2-6, with 8 bases identical to TRBD1. Trimming removed 3 bases from V and 0 bases from J; junction bases left unmatched: 7. This CDR3 has 18 amino acids. In germline, CDR1 is MNHEY, CDR2 SMNVEV (reference sequence). CDR3 sequence reads: CASSFQGASYSGANVLTF. The CDR3 nucleotides are TGTGCCAGCAGTTTCCAGGGGGCTTCATACTCTGGGGCCAACGTCCTGACTTTC.

The rearrangement joins TRBV9 to TRBJ1-1; D remains unclear. The CDR3 runs to 11 residues. Germline CDR1 SGDLS, CDR2 YYNGEE. Trimming cost V 4 bases and J 5 bases, with 6 bases left between them. Here the CDR3 DNA reads TGTGCCAGCAGCCCACGGACTGAAGCTTTCTTT. Its translation: CASSPRTEAFF.

The chain uses TRBV29-1 and TRBJ2-1, with no clear D. Looked up from germline, CDR1 is SQVTM and CDR2 is ANQGSEA. V lost 2 bases to trimming and J lost 4 bases, with 3 bases between them. The CDR3 length is 11 residues. The CDR3 nucleotides read TGCAGCGTTGAACCATACAATGAGCAGTTCTTC. Its translation is CSVEPYNEQFF.

The chain combines TRBV30 with TRBJ1-1; D uncertain. V lost 3 bases and J lost 2, with 10 bases in between. This CDR3 spans 13 amino acids. CDR1 and CDR2 from the germline V gene are GTSNPN and SVGIG (reference sequence). CDR3 region: CAWSRELNTEAFF. The CDR3 nucleotides are TGTGCCTGGAGCCGGGAGCTTAACACTGAAGCTTTCTTT.

This clone was counted a single time. This chain links TRBV7-6 with TRBJ2-7; 10 positions agree with TRBD1. V was pared by 5 bases and J by 5 bases, with 6 bases of the junction left unmatched. Germline V CDR1 and CDR2: SGHVS, FNYEAQ. This CDR3 is built from 14 residues. CDR3 protein: CASSAGQGVDEQYF. The CDR3 DNA sequence: TGTGCCAGCAGCGCCGGACAGGGGGTCGACGAGCAGTACTTC.

The chain couples TRBV19 to TRBJ2-1; TRBD1 is a possible D gene (6 bases). The V gene's germline CDR1 is LNHDA and CDR2 SQIVND (reference sequence). V lost 5 bases and J lost 9, with 17 bases in between. This CDR3 has 14 amino acids. The CDR3: CASSLLWDIPEQFF. The CDR3 DNA reads TGTGCCAGTAGTCTCCTTTGGGACATCCCTGAGCAGTTCTTC.

The J gene is TRBJ2-1, the V gene TRBV2, with TRBD2 matching over 14 bases. J was trimmed by 12 bases and V by 0 bases; bases with no gene match: 7. Germline values: CDR1 SNHLY, CDR2 FYNNEI. This CDR3 is built from 16 residues. The CDR3 nucleotides are TGTGCCAGCAGTGAAGCCGGGACTAGCGGGAGAACGATGCAGTTCTTC. This codes for CASSEAGTSGRTMQFF.

The chain is built from TRBV2 and TRBJ2-7, with 9 bases identical to TRBD1. Germline V gives CDR1 SNHLY, CDR2 FYNNEI. J was trimmed by 2 bases and V by 7 bases; bases with no gene match: 6. The CDR3 consists of 14 residues. DNA of the CDR3: TGTGCCAGCAACCTTGGGACAGGGACCTACGAGCAGTACTTC. Translating it yields CASNLGTGTYEQYF.

This clone was observed a handful of times. DNA of the CDR3: TGCGCCAGCAGCCAATCCAGGGGAACGGAACGTGCCCTCCACTTT. It yields the protein CASSQSRGTERALHF. This chain links TRBV4-1 with TRBJ1-6; D possibly corresponds to TRBD1 (6 bases). The length of the CDR3 is 15 residues. The germline CDR1 and CDR2 sequences are MGHRA and YSYEKL. Trimming left V 2 bases short and J 14 bases short, with 19 bases between.

The J gene is TRBJ2-3, the V gene TRBV6-1, with 10 positions matching TRBD1. The V gene end was trimmed by 6 bases and the J gene end by 7 bases; junction bases not matched to a gene: 7. Germline V CDR1 and CDR2: MNHNS, SASEGT. This CDR3 region has 14 residues. In DNA form, the CDR3 reads TGTGCCAGCAGGGGACAGGGGTTTATGCATACGCAGTATTTT. As protein: CASRGQGFMHTQYF.

This clone was counted a few times. The chain employs TRBV18 and TRBJ1-4; no reliable D call. V dropped 1 base and J dropped 4 bases, with 10 bases sitting between them. CDR3 length equals 15 residues. Germline V gene lookup returns CDR1 KGHSH and CDR2 LQKENI. CDR3 DNA: TGTGCCAGCTCACCACTTCAGGCTCTTAATGAAAAACTGTTTTTT. Protein sequence: CASSPLQALNEKLFF.

The chain joins TRBV7-2 to TRBJ1-1; the D is unclear. The CDR3 length is 16 residues. Looked up from germline, CDR1 is SGHTA and CDR2 is FQGNSA. V gave up 0 bases and J gave up 0 bases, with 11 bases separating them. The chain's CDR3 is CASSLARNGVNTEAFF. The CDR3, as DNA: TGTGCCAGCAGCTTAGCGCGTAACGGAGTGAACACTGAAGCTTTCTTT.

V is TRBV25-1 and J is TRBJ1-1; 8 bases match TRBD1. Germline trimming cut 0 bases from V and 5 bases from J; bases unmatched to any gene: 2. This CDR3 comprises 14 residues. CDR1 is MGHDK and CDR2 is SYGVNS in the germline V gene. The CDR3 protein is CASSEYYRGTEAFF. The CDR3, as DNA: TGTGCCAGCAGTGAATACTACAGGGGGACTGAAGCTTTCTTT.

The rearrangement joins TRBV5-1 to TRBJ1-2; TRBD1 agrees at 10 bases. Germline CDR1 reads SGHRS; CDR2 reads YFSETQ. This CDR3 spans 15 amino acids. Trimming at V came to 4 bases and at J to 1 base, leaving 4 bases not matched to a gene. This chain's CDR3 is CASSPGQGGNYGYTF. The DNA for the CDR3 is TGCGCCAGCAGCCCAGGACAGGGGGGTAACTATGGCTACACCTTC.

The CDR3 reads CAWRASGIPGGELFF. The CDR3 coding sequence is TGTGCCTGGAGGGCTAGCGGGATTCCAGGCGGGGAGCTGTTTTTT. This rearrangement joins TRBV30 to TRBJ2-2; TRBD2 matches at 9 bases. Germline CDR1 and CDR2: GTSNPN and SVGIG (reference sequence). The CDR3 covers 15 residues. The J segment lost 7 bases and the V segment lost 3 bases, leaving 9 bases of the junction unmatched.

The chain carries TRBV5-1 and TRBJ1-2; 7 positions match TRBD1. The J segment lost 6 bases and the V segment lost 4 bases, leaving 6 bases of the junction unmatched. The CDR3 consists of 13 residues. CDR1 is SGHRS, CDR2 YFSETQ, per germline. In DNA form, the CDR3 reads TGCGCCAGCAGCCTAAGGGGACAGAATGGCTACACCTTC. Translated: CASSLRGQNGYTF. The full variable domain, its missing parts supplied by reference TRBV5-1 and TRBJ1-2, is KAGVTQTPRYLIKTRGQQVTLSCSPISGHRSVSWYQQTPGQGLQFLFEYFSETQRNKGNFPGRFSGRQFSNSRSEMNVSTLELGDSALYLCASSLRGQNGYTFGSGTRLTVV.

This clone has just a few counts. V gene TRBV10-3 combines with J gene TRBJ2-1; 8 bases map to TRBD2. The CDR3 is 16 residues long. The germline gives CDR1 ENHRY, CDR2 SYGVKD. After removal of 0 bases from V and 4 bases from J, the junction contained 5 bases not matched to a gene. The CDR3 region has the DNA TGTGCCATCAGTGAGTCAGGGCGGGGGGATTACAATGAGCAGTTCTTC. Its translation: CAISESGRGDYNEQFF.